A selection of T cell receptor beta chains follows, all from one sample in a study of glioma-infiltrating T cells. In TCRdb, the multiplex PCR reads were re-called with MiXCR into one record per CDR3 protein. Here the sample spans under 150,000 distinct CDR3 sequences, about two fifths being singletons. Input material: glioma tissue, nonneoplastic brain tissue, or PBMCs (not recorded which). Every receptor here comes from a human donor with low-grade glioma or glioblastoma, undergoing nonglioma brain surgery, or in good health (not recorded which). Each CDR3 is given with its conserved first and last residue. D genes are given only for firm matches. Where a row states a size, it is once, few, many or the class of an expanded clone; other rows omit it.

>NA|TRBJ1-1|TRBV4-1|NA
TGCGCCAGCAGCCAAGATACAGGTACTGAAGCTTTCTTT
CASSQDTGTEAFF
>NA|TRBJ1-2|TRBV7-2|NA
TGTGCCAGCAGCTTAGCCCAGGCAGTTTTAAATGGCTACACCTTC
CASSLAQAVLNGYTF
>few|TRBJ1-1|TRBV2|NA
TGTGCCAGCAGTCCCTTGTGGAACACTGAAGCTTTCTTT
CASSPLWNTEAFF
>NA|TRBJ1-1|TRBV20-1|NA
TGCAGTGCTAGTTACTCTGTCACTGAAGCTTTCTTT
CSASYSVTEAFF
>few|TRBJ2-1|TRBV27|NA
TGTGCCAGCAGTGATTACAATGAGCAGTTCTTC
CASSDYNEQFF
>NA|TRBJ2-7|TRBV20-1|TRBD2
TGCAGTGCTAGAGTAGCGGGAGTCCCCTACGAGCAGTACTTC
CSARVAGVPYEQYF
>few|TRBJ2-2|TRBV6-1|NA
TGTGCCAGCACCAGTTCCACAGGGAGCAGCGGGGAGCTGTTTTTT
CASTSSTGSSGELFF
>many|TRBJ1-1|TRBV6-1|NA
TGTGCCAGCAGTGATTACGGGAACACTGAAGCTTTCTTT
CASSDYGNTEAFF
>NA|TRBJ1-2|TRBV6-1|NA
TGTGCCAGCAGGGCCGGGCTCTATGGCTACACCTTC
CASRAGLYGYTF
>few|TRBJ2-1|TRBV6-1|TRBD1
TGTGCCATTCTACGACAGGGTTCCGACAATGAGCAGTTCTTC
CAILRQGSDNEQFF
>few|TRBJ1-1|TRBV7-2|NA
TGTGCCAGCAGCTTAGCCGACTTGAACACTGAAGCTTTCTTT
CASSLADLNTEAFF
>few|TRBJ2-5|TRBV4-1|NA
TGCGCCAGCAGCCAAGAATCGACAGGGACTTTCAAGACCCAGTACTTC
CASSQESTGTFKTQYF
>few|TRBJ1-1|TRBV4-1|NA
TGCGCCAGCAGCCGGCAACAGGGTTTGAACACTGAAGCTTTCTTT
CASSRQQGLNTEAFF
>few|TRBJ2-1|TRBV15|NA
TGTGCCACCAGCAGAGATGAGGGATCGGATGAGCAGTTCTTC
CATSRDEGSDEQFF
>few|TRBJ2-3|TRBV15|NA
TGTGCCACCAGCAGAGATCTGCAAGATACGCAGTATTTT
CATSRDLQDTQYF
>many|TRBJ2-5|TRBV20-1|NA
TGCAGTGCTAACCCTCAAGGGGAGACCCAGTACTTC
CSANPQGETQYF
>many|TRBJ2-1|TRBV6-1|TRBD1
TGTGCCAGCAGTACCGGGACAGGGGTGAATGAGCAGTTCTTC
CASSTGTGVNEQFF
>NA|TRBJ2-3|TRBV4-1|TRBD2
TGCGCCAGCAGCCAAGGACTAGCGGGAGGGTTCACAGATACGCAGTATTTT
CASSQGLAGGFTDTQYF
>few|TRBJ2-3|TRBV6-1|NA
TGTGCCAGCAGCCGCCTTCTGGGGAGAGATACGCAGTATTTT
CASSRLLGRDTQYF
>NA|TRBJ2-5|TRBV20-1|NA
TGCAGTGCTAGCGGGGGGCAGGCTCAAGAGACCCAGTACTTC
CSASGGQAQETQYF
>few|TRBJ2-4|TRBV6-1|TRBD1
TGTGCCAGCAGTGGGTCGACAGGGGTCAAAAACATTCAGTACTTC
CASSGSTGVKNIQYF
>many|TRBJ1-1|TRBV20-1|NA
TGCAGTGCTCCCACAGCGATGAACACTGAAGCTTTCTTT
CSAPTAMNTEAFF
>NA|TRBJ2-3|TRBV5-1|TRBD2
TGCGCCAGCAGCCCCACAGCGGGAGTGGCAGATACGCAGTATTTT
CASSPTAGVADTQYF
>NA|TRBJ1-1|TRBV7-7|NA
TGTGCCAGGTCGTTGGGACTGAACACTGAAGCTTTCTTT
CARSLGLNTEAFF
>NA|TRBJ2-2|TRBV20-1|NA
TGCAGTGCTAGAGAAGGGACCGGGGAGCTGTTTTTT
CSAREGTGELFF
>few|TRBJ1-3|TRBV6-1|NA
TGTGCCACCGACAGGAACTCTGGAAACACCATATATTTT
CATDRNSGNTIYF
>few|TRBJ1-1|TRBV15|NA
TGTGCCACCAGCAGCCGGCAGGGTAATGAAGCTTTCTTT
CATSSRQGNEAFF
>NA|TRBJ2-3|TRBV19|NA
TGTGCCAGTAGTCCAACAGGGCCCACAGATACGCAGTATTTT
CASSPTGPTDTQYF
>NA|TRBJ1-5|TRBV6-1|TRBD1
TGTGCCAGCAGTGACAGGGGGAACAATCAGCCCCAGCATTTT
CASSDRGNNQPQHF
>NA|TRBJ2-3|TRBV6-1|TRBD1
TGTGCCAGCAGTGATGACAGGGGATACACAGATACGCAGTATTTT
CASSDDRGYTDTQYF
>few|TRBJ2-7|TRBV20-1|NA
TGCAGTGCTAGAGATCGATTAGTACTACTACACGAGCAGTACTTC
CSARDRLVLLHEQYF
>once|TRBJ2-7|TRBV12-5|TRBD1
TGTGCTAGTGGCCCCTCGGGACAGGGGACCTACGAGCAGTACTTC
CASGPSGQGTYEQYF
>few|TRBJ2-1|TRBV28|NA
TGTGCCAGCAGTTTCAAGGTGAAGGGGGTCCCCCAGTTCTTC
CASSFKVKGVPQFF
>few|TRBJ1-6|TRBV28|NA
TGTGCCAGCAGTTTGGGCGGGGGTGGTAGTTCACCCCTCCACTTT
CASSLGGGGSSPLHF
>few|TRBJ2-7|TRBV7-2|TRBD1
TGTGCCAGCAGGCCTTCCGGGACAGGGAACGAGCAGTACTTC
CASRPSGTGNEQYF
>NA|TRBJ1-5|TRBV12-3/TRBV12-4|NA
TGTGCCAGCAGCTCGGGACCCCAGTCCCGCAATCAGCCCCAGCATTTT
CASSSGPQSRNQPQHF
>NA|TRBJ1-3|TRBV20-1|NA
TGCAGTGCTAGATCTCGAAACACCATATATTTT
CSARSRNTIYF
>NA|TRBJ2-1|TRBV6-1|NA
TGTGCCAGCGGACCCGCGCAGACCCTTTACAATGAGCAGTTCTTC
CASGPAQTLYNEQFF
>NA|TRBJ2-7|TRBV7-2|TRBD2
TGTGCCCGCAGCCCCAACCCGACTAGCGGGGGCGAGCAGTACTTC
CARSPNPTSGGEQYF